Each of the 24 T cell receptor beta chains below was sequenced from the same sample in a study of blood T cell repertoires in COVID-19. Method: immunoSEQ multiplex PCR; TCRdb's copy keeps in-frame clones and lacks some. This repertoire shows some 360,000 clones, 88% found once; its top ten account for approximately 1%. Sequencing was carried out using PBMCs or T cells enriched from blood (not recorded which). The receptors here all came from a woman in her twenties or thirties who had been exposed to COVID-19.

The chain links TRBV29-1 to TRBJ1-4, with a tentative D call TRBD1 (5 bases). The CDR3 loop spans 11 amino acids. The V end was cut by 7 bases, the J end by 7 bases, with 10 bases between. CDR1 and CDR2 from the germline V gene are SQVTM and ANQGSEA. CDR3 DNA: TGCAGCGCCGGCCAGGGTGAAAAACTGTTTTTT. Its translation: CSAGQGEKLFF.

The rearrangement uses TRBV25-1 and TRBJ2-1; TRBD1 aligns across 7 bases. The CDR3 runs 16 residues. After removal of 6 bases from V and 9 bases from J, the junction contained 17 bases not matched to a gene. Germline V gene lookup returns CDR1 MGHDK and CDR2 SYGVNS. Here the CDR3 DNA reads TGTGCCAGCAGCCAAGAACGGGTAGGGGGCGAGTTTGAGCAGTTCTTC. Amino acids: CASSQERVGGEFEQFF.

This chain joins TRBV10-1 and TRBJ2-1; unclear D gene. V lost 4 bases, J lost 7 bases, and 14 bases lay in between. Germline V lookup: CDR1 WNHNN, CDR2 SYGVQD (reference sequence). This CDR3 has 14 residues. The CDR3 spells CASSGELKTNEQFF. The CDR3, as DNA: TGCGCCAGCAGTGGAGAGCTTAAAACGAATGAGCAGTTCTTC.

The chain carries TRBV30 and TRBJ2-3; the D is unclear. In germline, CDR1 is GTSNPN, CDR2 SVGIG (reference sequence). This CDR3 is built from 13 residues. The V end was cut by 1 base, the J end by 4 bases, with 9 bases between. CDR3 sequence (DNA): TGTGCCTGGAGTGACCCCCGGGCAGATACGCAGTATTTT. This translates into CAWSDPRADTQYF.

V and J are TRBV7-8 and TRBJ2-7; 10 bases map to TRBD1. The CDR3 extends over 15 amino acids. Trimming took 4 bases from V and 2 from J; bases not matched to a gene: 5. Looked up from germline, CDR1 is SGHVS and CDR2 is FQNEAQ. CDR3 protein: CASSSRDRGAYEQYF. CDR3 bases: TGTGCCAGCAGCTCCCGGGACAGGGGTGCCTACGAGCAGTACTTC.

The chain uses TRBV28 and TRBJ2-7; 8 bases fit TRBD1. Germline CDR1 and CDR2: MDHEN and SYDVKM. The CDR3 totals 14 residues. V lost 6 bases and J lost 7; bases outside the gene matches: 11. The CDR3 coding sequence is TGTGCCAGCAGGGCCGGGACAGGCATTTGGGAGCAGTACTTC. As protein: CASRAGTGIWEQYF.

The chain is built from TRBV6-5 and TRBJ1-4; D might be TRBD1 (5 bases). CDR1 is MNHEY and CDR2 is SVGAGI in the germline V gene. This CDR3 has 13 amino acids. V was cut by 4 bases and J by 14 bases, with 17 bases left in between. The CDR3 sequence is CASSFLDGGVLFF. In DNA, the CDR3 is TGTGCCAGCAGTTTCTTAGACGGGGGGGTGCTGTTTTTT.

This sequence joins TRBV24-1 and TRBJ1-2, with a tentative D call TRBD1 (5 bases). Germline V gene lookup returns CDR1 KGHDR and CDR2 SFDVKD. Trimming cost V 4 bases and J 1 base, with 9 bases left between them. The CDR3 covers 14 residues. CDR3 in amino acids: CATSEWDFNYGYTF. The CDR3 nucleotides are TGTGCCACCAGTGAATGGGACTTTAACTATGGCTACACCTTC.

The chain recombines TRBV19 with TRBJ2-7, with D tentatively TRBD1 (6 bases). The CDR3 has 14 residues. Germline CDR1 reads LNHDA; CDR2 reads SQIVND (reference sequence). Trimming removed 6 bases at V and 5 bases at J, with 17 bases between. This CDR3 reads CASSIQTGPNEQYF. DNA for the CDR3: TGTGCCAGTAGCATTCAGACAGGTCCTAACGAGCAGTACTTC.

The genes are TRBV19 and TRBJ1-5, with no clear D. Deletions cut 6 bases from V and 0 bases from J, with 15 bases between. CDR1 is LNHDA and CDR2 is SQIVND in the germline V gene (reference sequence). The CDR3 totals 16 residues. The CDR3 region is CASSYPLGASNQPQHF. As DNA, the CDR3 is TGTGCCAGTAGCTATCCTCTGGGAGCTAGCAATCAGCCCCAGCATTTT.

The J gene is TRBJ2-1, the V gene TRBV27; D not resolved. Germline V lookup: CDR1 MNHEY, CDR2 SMNVEV (reference sequence). The CDR3 has 12 amino acids. V shed 5 bases and J shed 8 bases, with 10 bases lying between them. The CDR3 loop is CASSGLAHEQFF. The CDR3 DNA reads as TGTGCCAGCAGTGGATTAGCTCATGAGCAGTTCTTC.

The V gene is TRBV2, the J gene TRBJ2-1; 10 positions match TRBD1. The CDR3 runs 14 residues. The germline CDR1 and CDR2 sequences are SNHLY and FYNNEI. The V gene end was trimmed by 10 bases and the J gene end by 1 base; junction bases not matched to a gene: 4. The CDR3 region is CANTDRGSYNEQFF. CDR3 nucleotide sequence: TGTGCCAATACGGACAGGGGGTCCTACAATGAGCAGTTCTTC. Full variable domain (missing parts from reference TRBV2 and TRBJ2-1): EPEVTQTPSHQVTQMGQEVILRCVPISNHLYFYWYRQILGQKVEFLVSFYNNEISEKSEIFDDQFSVERPDGSNFTLKIRSTKLEDSAMYFCANTDRGSYNEQFFGPGTRLTVL.

The chain couples TRBV10-3 to TRBJ2-2; TRBD2 matches 7 bases. CDR1 ENHRY and CDR2 SYGVKD come from the germline V gene. The CDR3 length is 15 residues. The ends lost 8 bases at V and 1 base at J; junction bases unmatched: 7. CDR3 loop: CAIQEGLRNTGELFF. In nucleotides, the CDR3 is TGTGCCATCCAAGAGGGACTACGGAACACCGGGGAGCTGTTTTTT.

The sample holds one count of this clone. The J gene is TRBJ2-5, the V gene TRBV5-4; TRBD1 matches at 7 bases. Losses at the gene ends were 0 bases for V and 1 base for J; bases not matched to a gene: 3. The CDR3 loop spans 15 amino acids. Germline assignment: CDR1 SGHNT and CDR2 YYREEE (reference sequence). In nucleotides, the CDR3 is TGTGCCAGCAGCTTGGGTGGGACAGCCCAAGAGACCCAGTACTTC. Translation: CASSLGGTAQETQYF. The full variable domain, completed using reference TRBV5-4 and TRBJ2-5, is ETGVTQSPTHLIKTRGQQVTLRCSSQSGHNTVSWYQQALGQGPQFIFQYYREEENGRGNFPPRFSGLQFPNYSSELNVNALELDDSALYLCASSLGGTAQETQYFGPGTRLLVL.

The chain carries TRBV19 and TRBJ2-3; 8 bases match TRBD2. Germline CDR1 LNHDA, CDR2 SQIVND (reference sequence). The CDR3 is 17 amino acids. Trimming at V came to 1 base and at J to 1 base, leaving 7 bases not matched to a gene. The CDR3 region is CASSIGRRGEGTDTQYF. Here the CDR3 DNA reads TGTGCCAGTAGTATAGGAAGGCGGGGGGAGGGCACAGATACGCAGTATTTT.

In this sample, this clone turned up once. V usage is TRBV11-3 and J usage is TRBJ2-7; D is perhaps TRBD2 (6 bases). The V gene's germline CDR1 is SGHNT and CDR2 YENEEA. The length of the CDR3 is 15 residues. With 6 bases removed from V and 1 base from J, the gap between germline ends came to 16 bases. CDR3 loop: CASSPRDSSSYEQYF. DNA of the CDR3: TGTGCCAGCAGTCCCAGGGACTCGTCGTCCTACGAGCAGTACTTC. Full variable domain (outside the CDR3, taken from reference TRBV11-3 and TRBJ2-7): EAGVVQSPRYKIIEKKQPVAFWCNPISGHNTLYWYLQNLGQGPELLIRYENEEAVDDSQLPKDRFSAERLKGVDSTLKIQPAELGDSAVYLCASSPRDSSSYEQYFGPGTRLTVT.

The V call is TRBV28, the J call TRBJ2-5; 11 positions agree with TRBD2. The CDR3 spans 19 residues. From germline, CDR1 is MDHEN and CDR2 SYDVKM. Germline trimming cut 5 bases from V and 1 base from J; bases unmatched to any gene: 15. Written as DNA, the CDR3 is TGTGCCAGCAGTCTACCGGGACTAGCGGCCCAAGGGGCCCAAGAGACCCAGTACTTC. This gives the protein CASSLPGLAAQGAQETQYF.

The rearrangement joins TRBV11-3 to TRBJ2-2, with 9 bases identical to TRBD2. From germline, CDR1 is SGHNT and CDR2 YENEEA. Losses at the gene ends were 5 bases for V and 1 base for J; bases not matched to a gene: 5. This CDR3 contains 16 residues. This chain's CDR3 is CASSPTSGRNTGELFF. As DNA, the CDR3 is TGTGCCAGCAGCCCGACTAGCGGCAGGAACACCGGGGAGCTGTTTTTT.

V gene TRBV5-4 combines with J gene TRBJ1-1; 7 bases map to TRBD1. The CDR3 runs 17 residues. The V and J ends lost 0 bases and 6 bases, in that order; junction bases with no gene match: 14. The V gene's germline CDR1 is SGHNT and CDR2 YYREEE (reference sequence). Written as DNA, the CDR3 is TGTGCCAGCAGCTTGGCATTAGGAGGGGGCCGGGTGGCTGAAGCTTTCTTT. Amino acids: CASSLALGGGRVAEAFF.

J is TRBJ2-2 and V is TRBV9, with TRBD2 matching 8 bases. Germline CDR1 reads SGDLS; CDR2 reads YYNGEE. The CDR3 is made up of 19 amino acids. V trimming: 4 bases; J trimming: 6 bases; junction bases outside the gene matches: 20. In DNA, the CDR3 is TGTGCCAGCAGCCCCAACCCACCGGGGGGGAGAGTATCCCCCGGGGAGCTGTTTTTT. Its translation is CASSPNPPGGRVSPGELFF. The variable domain in full, completed from reference TRBV9 and TRBJ2-2, reads DSGVTQTPKHLITATGQRVTLRCSPRSGDLSVYWYQQSLDQGLQFLIQYYNGEERAKGNILERFSAQQFPDLHSELNLSSLELGDSALYFCASSPNPPGGRVSPGELFFGEGSRLTVL.

A single count supports this clone. The chain uses TRBV2 and TRBJ2-7, with D possibly being TRBD1 (5 bases). CDR1 is SNHLY and CDR2 is FYNNEI in the germline V gene. V was shortened by 5 bases and J by 3 bases, with 14 bases between the two germline ends. This CDR3 is built from 14 residues. CDR3 nucleotides: TGTGCCAGCAGTTACCGACAGAGTGACTACGAGCAGTACTTC. This sequence encodes CASSYRQSDYEQYF.

V and J are TRBV5-1 and TRBJ2-5; maybe TRBD2 (6 bases). Trimming left V 6 bases short and J 2 bases short, with 17 bases between. CDR1 and CDR2 (germline): SGHRS, YFSETQ. The CDR3 loop spans 15 amino acids. CDR3 bases: TGCGCCAGCAATCCCATCAGGAGGGTTCAAGAGACCCAGTACTTC. Encoded protein: CASNPIRRVQETQYF.

The genes are TRBV19 and TRBJ1-5; TRBD1 matches 9 bases. Per germline, CDR1 LNHDA and CDR2 SQIVND (reference sequence). After removal of 6 bases from V and 5 bases from J, the junction contained 11 bases not matched to a gene. The CDR3 runs 16 residues. The DNA for the CDR3 is TGTGCCAGTAGCCGAAAACAGGGGGCGAAAGATCAGCCCCAGCATTTT. This codes for CASSRKQGAKDQPQHF.

This clone was recorded only once. The chain has TRBV6-2 or TRBV6-3 and TRBJ2-1, with D possibly matching TRBD2 (6 bases). Trimming left V 2 bases short and J 8 bases short, with 16 bases between. This CDR3 has 15 amino acids. Germline values: CDR1 MNHEY, CDR2 SVGEGT. The DNA of the CDR3 is TGTGCCAGCAGTTACAGGAGGGAGGCTAAACATGAGCAGTTCTTC. Protein sequence: CASSYRREAKHEQFF.